The source of this T cell receptor (beta chain) is a study of blood T cell repertoires in COVID-19 (dated by TCRdb to 2020 to 2022). For the wider study: Collaborator samples came from the United States, Italy and Spain and covered acute and convalescent phases of COVID-19. The material from the prospective study consisted of cDNA or gDNA derived from T cells, B-cell-depleted T cells, or PBMCs. The dataset comprised deeply sampled blood TCRbeta repertoires from subjects exposed to, actively infected with, or recovered from COVID-19. The repertoires were released in a freely available public database intended as a resource for research on the immune response to SARS-CoV-2. Samples were obtained from the ongoing ImmuneRACE study (first 160 participants) and from over a thousand subjects provided by 6 global collaborators. Nearly every sample came with metadata listing a de-identified subject ID, COVID-19 status, age in years and sex. HLA class I and class II types, where available, came from metadata supplied by the sample provider rather than from assay-based typing. What the study reported, not specific to this receptor: The quantity of clinical and demographic metadata differed by source and by participant and was supplied without curation.

The CDR3 runs 17 residues from the cysteine to the phenylalanine. Kept here is only the CDR3 DNA, which spans 51 bases and is read in frame from base 1. As concerns this clone: This receptor's antigen is unknown. No per-base quality is available; no much larger clone lies one base away.

TCRbeta CDR3 regions were amplified from genomic DNA by means of the immunoSEQ Assay, a bias-controlled multiplex PCR. Regarding the original processing steps: The number of nucleated cells in each sample was estimated by amplification of reference gene primers within the assay. Sequence reads were collapsed and filtered to measure the absolute abundance of every unique TCRbeta CDR3 rearrangement. For each sample, productive Simpson clonality was calculated by taking the square root of Simpson's diversity index across productive rearrangements. TCRdb took this table from immuneACCESS and kept in-frame rearrangements with V and J called. Such tables lack part of the clones; where checked against another copy, unresolved V genes explain under half of the gap, and the rest is unexplained. V, J and clone size derive from that table, while D and trimming were established from the DNA sequence. The sample includes about 210,000 clones, with approximately 82% observed a single time. 12% of the sample rests with the top ten.

Each collaborating institution followed its own protocols to collect whole blood in K2EDTA tubes. For TCRbeta analysis, collaborators shipped samples as frozen whole blood, isolated PBMCs, or DNA extracted from either of those sample types. Sequences were obtained from peripheral blood. The clonotype originates from a woman aged 40 to 55 with acute or convalescent COVID-19. The chain is assembled from TRBV1 and TRBJ2-2; TRBD1 is taken as the D call from the table, unchecked against the DNA. TRBV1 is a pseudogene. The CDR3 reads CTSSQDLQLGNTGELFF. The DNA sequence is given as TGCACCAGCAGCCAAGATCTACAGCTGGGGAACACCGGGGAGCTGTTTTTT.